The source of this T cell receptor (beta chain) is a study of blood T cell repertoires in COVID-19 (TCRdb year 2020). About the investigation overall: Collaborator samples came from the United States, Italy and Spain and covered acute and convalescent phases of COVID-19. The prospective study material was composed of cDNA or gDNA derived from T cells, B-cell-depleted T cells, or PBMCs. Subjects who had been exposed to COVID-19, were actively infected with it, or had recovered from it provided the deeply sampled blood TCRbeta repertoires that made up the dataset. A freely available public database, intended as a resource for researchers studying the immune response to SARS-CoV-2, is where the repertoires were released. The samples were drawn from the first 160 participants of the ongoing ImmuneRACE study and from 1,254 subjects provided by 6 global collaborators. A de-identified subject ID, COVID-19 status, age in years and sex were almost always included in the sample metadata. Where available, HLA class I and class II types were taken from metadata supplied by the sample provider and were not determined by assay-based typing. What the research found in general, with its limitations: How much clinical and demographic metadata was included differed by source and by participant, and the metadata was provided uncurated.

The germline V gene provides CDR1 SQVTM and CDR2 ANQGSEA. Deletion took 5 bases off V and 4 bases off J, with a span of 14 bases between the germline ends. The CDR3 numbers 14 residues from cysteine through phenylalanine. Solely the CDR3 DNA is kept, with 42 bases framed from the first base. Collaborating institutions collected whole blood in K2EDTA tubes following their own protocols. For TCRbeta analysis, collaborators shipped samples in one of three forms: frozen whole blood, isolated PBMCs, or DNA extracted from either of those sample types. Turning to this clone: It lacks a known antigen. No clone much larger than this one lies a single base away; base qualities are absent.

TCRbeta CDR3 regions were amplified from genomic DNA using the immunoSEQ Assay, a bias-controlled multiplex PCR. The study's own analysis went as follows. Within the assay, amplification of reference gene primers was used to estimate how many nucleated cells each sample contained. To quantify the absolute abundance of each unique TCRbeta CDR3 rearrangement, sequence reads were collapsed and filtered. For each sample, productive Simpson clonality was calculated as the square root of Simpson's diversity index over productive rearrangements. TCRdb stores this immuneACCESS table with in-frame sequences only. Part of the clones is absent; in the studies checked, under half of the shortfall reflects unresolved V genes, and no reason is known for the rest. The V and J calls and clone size come from that table; D and trimming were worked out from the DNA. Recorded for this sample are 250,000 or so clones; roughly four fifths of them occurred a single time. Approximately 9.1% of the sample is held by the ten biggest clonotypes.

The sequence was obtained from an older man with acute or convalescent COVID-19. The sequence links TRBV29-1 to TRBJ2-2; TRBD2 is possibly the D segment (6 matching bases). Sequencing used peripheral blood. The CDR3 protein sequence reads: CSVRRGLGTGELFF. The nucleotide sequence is TGCAGCGTTAGGAGGGGCCTCGGCACCGGGGAGCTGTTTTTT.